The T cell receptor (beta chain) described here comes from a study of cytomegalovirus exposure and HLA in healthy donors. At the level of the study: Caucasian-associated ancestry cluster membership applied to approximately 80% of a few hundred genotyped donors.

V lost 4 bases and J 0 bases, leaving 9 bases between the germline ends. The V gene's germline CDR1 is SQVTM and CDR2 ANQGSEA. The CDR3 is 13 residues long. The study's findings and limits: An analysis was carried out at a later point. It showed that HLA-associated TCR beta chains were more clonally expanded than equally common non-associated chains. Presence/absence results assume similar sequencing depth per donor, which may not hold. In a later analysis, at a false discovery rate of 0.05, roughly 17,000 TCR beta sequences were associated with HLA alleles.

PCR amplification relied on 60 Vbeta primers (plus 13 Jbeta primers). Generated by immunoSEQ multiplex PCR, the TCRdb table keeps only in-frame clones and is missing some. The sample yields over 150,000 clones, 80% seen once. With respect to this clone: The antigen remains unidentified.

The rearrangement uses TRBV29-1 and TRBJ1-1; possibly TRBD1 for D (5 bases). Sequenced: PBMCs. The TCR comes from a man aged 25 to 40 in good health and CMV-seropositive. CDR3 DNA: TGCAGCGTTGTAAGGGGAATGAACACTGAAGCTTTCTTT. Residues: CSVVRGMNTEAFF.